This section outlines one TCR beta chain sequence together with its context. This record comes from a study of blood T cell repertoires in COVID-19. Study context: Acute-phase and convalescent COVID-19 samples originated in the United States, Italy and Spain. T cells, B-cell-depleted T cells, or PBMCs provided the cDNA or gDNA that served as material.

Authors' methods: Amplification with reference gene primers provided the estimates of nucleated cell counts. Sequenced by immunoSEQ multiplex PCR; TCRdb stores in-frame clones only, minus some. The V and J calls and clone size are taken from that table; D and trimming were inferred from the DNA. The sample has about 170,000 clones; roughly four fifths are singletons. The length of the CDR3 is 14 residues. Trimming removed 2 bases at V and 4 bases at J, with 12 bases between. Germline CDR1 reads SGHRS; CDR2 reads YFSETQ. This sequence was found in a human donor with acute or convalescent COVID-19. The donor label of this sample is uncertain. J is TRBJ1-1 and V is TRBV5-1, with a possible D match to TRBD1 (6 bases). Sequenced material: peripheral blood. The CDR3 region has the DNA TGCGCCAGCAGCTTCCAAGGGGGGGGCACTGAAGCTTTCTTT. Its translation is CASSFQGGGTEAFF.